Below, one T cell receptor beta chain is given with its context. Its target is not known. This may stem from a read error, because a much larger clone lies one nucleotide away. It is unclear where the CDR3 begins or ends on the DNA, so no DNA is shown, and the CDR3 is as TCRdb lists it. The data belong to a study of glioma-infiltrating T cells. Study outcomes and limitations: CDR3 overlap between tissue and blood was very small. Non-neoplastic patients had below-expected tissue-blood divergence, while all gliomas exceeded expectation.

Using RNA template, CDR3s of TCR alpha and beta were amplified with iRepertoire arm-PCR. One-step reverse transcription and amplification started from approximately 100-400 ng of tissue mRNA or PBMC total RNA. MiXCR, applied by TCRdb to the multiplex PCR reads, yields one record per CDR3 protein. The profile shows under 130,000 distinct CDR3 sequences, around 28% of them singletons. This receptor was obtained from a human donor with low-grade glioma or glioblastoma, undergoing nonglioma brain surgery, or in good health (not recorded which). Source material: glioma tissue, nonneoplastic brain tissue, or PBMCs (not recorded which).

CDR3 protein: CSARVGGGIETEYF. The V call is TRBV20-1, the J call TRBJ2-5; the D call of TRBD1 is as the table states it, not checked on the DNA. The CDR3 spans 14 residues, counting both ends. Germline CDR1 DFQATT, CDR2 SNEGSKA (reference sequence).